This record covers a single T cell receptor beta chain. Its matching antigen is unknown. This sample was included in a study of identical twins. Study-wide results and limits: Models underestimated out-of-frame TCR alpha sharing in monozygotic twins. Beta out-of-frame twin sharing showed a weaker excess.

cDNA molecules carried unique molecular identifiers, and template switching added a universal primer site. TCRdb ran MiXCR on the 5' RACE reads and lists one entry per CDR3 protein. The repertoire holds about 700,000 distinct CDR3 sequences, with around 8.3% as singletons. Looked up from germline, CDR1 is MGHRA and CDR2 is YSYEKL. V gave up 0 bases and J gave up 4 bases, with 10 bases separating them. The CDR3 sequence is 15 residues long. Separately, the same data were catalogued under a study of yellow fever vaccine responses in identical twins. As reported in that work: Twins reportedly appeared to share part of their vaccine T cell response while keeping part individual.

The chain combines TRBV4-1 with TRBJ2-1, with D possibly TRBD1 on 5 matching bases. This TCR was sampled from a woman aged 18 to 35 in good health. Material for sequencing was PBMCs. The CDR3 DNA reads as TGCGCCAGCAGCCAAGACACAGGAAGGTACAATGAGCAGTTCTTC. Translation: CASSQDTGRYNEQFF.